A single sample gave rise to the 12 T cell receptor beta chains below, sequenced in a study of memory CD4+ T cells and cytomegalovirus serostatus. The sort gate was single viable CD3+CD4+CD8-CD45RO+ cells for memory CD4+ T cells. Sequencing used immunoSEQ multiplex PCR; TCRdb keeps in-frame clones, though not all of them. The data hold some 30,000 clones, with about 75% observed a single time. Sequencing used memory CD4+ T cells from blood. These receptors were obtained from an adult in good health and CMV-seronegative. Some clones in this sample may be carry-over from other donors' samples.

J is TRBJ2-1 and V is TRBV29-1, with D unclear. Trimming left V 2 bases short and J 9 bases short, with 17 bases between. CDR3 length equals 14 residues. Germline V gene lookup returns CDR1 SQVTM and CDR2 ANQGSEA. CDR3 protein: CSVESQAGLSEQFF. CDR3 DNA sequence: TGCAGCGTTGAATCGCAGGCTGGGTTAAGTGAGCAGTTCTTC.

The chain links TRBV6-5 to TRBJ2-7; the D gene is possibly TRBD1 (5 bases). V lost 0 bases, J lost 2 bases, and 11 bases lay in between. Germline V gives CDR1 MNHEY, CDR2 SVGAGI. CDR3 length equals 15 residues. The CDR3 reads CASSYSLTAPYEQYF. DNA of the CDR3: TGTGCCAGCAGTTACTCCTTGACAGCCCCCTACGAGCAGTACTTC.

The chain joins TRBV7-2 to TRBJ2-2; TRBD1 aligns across 7 bases. V shed 5 bases and J 0 bases; nucleotides not matched to a gene: 6. The CDR3 totals 16 residues. Germline loops: CDR1 SGHTA, CDR2 FQGNSA. The CDR3 DNA follows: TGTGCCAGCAGCCGCCAAACAGGGGCGAACACCGGGGAGCTGTTTTTT. This sequence encodes CASSRQTGANTGELFF.

V gene TRBV27 combines with J gene TRBJ2-2; a weak D match, TRBD1 (6 bases). CDR3 length equals 15 residues. V was cut by 6 bases and J by 1 base, with 12 bases left in between. Germline CDR1 reads MNHEY; CDR2 reads SMNVEV (reference sequence). CDR3 nucleotide sequence: TGTGCCAGCAGGAACCCGGGACAGAACACCGGGGAGCTGTTTTTT. This sequence encodes CASRNPGQNTGELFF.

V gene TRBV5-6 combines with J gene TRBJ2-7; D might be TRBD1 (6 bases). Per the germline V gene, CDR1 is SGHDT and CDR2 is YYEEEE. The CDR3 has 14 amino acids. V was pared by 0 bases and J by 5 bases, with 12 bases between. The CDR3 sequence: CASSLGQEVHEQYF. The CDR3 nucleotides are TGTGCCAGCAGCTTGGGACAGGAGGTCCACGAGCAGTACTTC.

There are a few counts of this clone. The rearrangement joins TRBV7-9 to TRBJ2-1; D unresolved. CDR1 and CDR2 (germline): SEHNR, FQNEAQ (reference sequence). The CDR3 loop spans 12 amino acids. V lost 5 bases to trimming and J lost 8 bases, with 10 bases between them. CDR3 amino acids: CASSLERDEQFF. The CDR3 DNA reads TGTGCCAGCAGCCTCGAAAGGGATGAGCAGTTCTTC.

There are a few counts of this clone. At the DNA level, this CDR3 is encoded by other sequences in the same sample as well. This rearrangement joins TRBV10-2 to TRBJ1-1, with 8 positions matching TRBD1. Germline loops: CDR1 WSHSY, CDR2 SAAADI. The CDR3 consists of 15 residues. V shed 3 bases and J 1 base; nucleotides not matched to a gene: 4. CDR3 sequence (DNA): TGCGCCAGCAGTGAATTCGACAGGGGGAACACTGAAGCTTTCTTT. Encoded protein: CASSEFDRGNTEAFF.

Turning to this clone: The junction does not match germline at one end; this may be a read error. The chain is built from TRBV7-8 and TRBJ1-2; possibly TRBD1 for D (6 bases). CDR3 length: 15 amino acids. Germline-derived CDR1 and CDR2 are SGHVS and FQNEAQ. The CDR3 loop is CASSIAGHLNYGYTF. The CDR3 DNA follows: TGTGCCAGCAGCATAGCGGGACACCTTAACTATGGCTACACCTTC. Drawing the rest from reference TRBV7-8 and TRBJ1-2, the complete variable domain is GAGVSQSPRYKVAKRGQDVALRCDPISGHVSLFWYQQALGQGPEFLTYFQNEAQLDKSGLPSDRFFAERPEGSVSTLKIQRTQQEDSAVYLCASSIAGHLNYGYTFGSGTRLTVV.

This sequence joins TRBV7-9 and TRBJ2-7, with D perhaps matching TRBD1 (6 bases). V was pared by 5 bases and J by 6 bases, with 8 bases between. The germline V gene encodes CDR1 SEHNR and CDR2 FQNEAQ (reference sequence). The CDR3 covers 11 residues. The CDR3 loop is CASSPGVEQYF. The CDR3, as DNA: TGTGCCAGCAGCCCAGGGGTCGAGCAGTACTTC. The full variable domain, with the rest looked up from reference TRBV7-9 and TRBJ2-7, is DTGVSQNPRHKITKRGQNVTFRCDPISEHNRLYWYRQTLGQGPEFLTYFQNEAQLEKSRLLSDRFSAERPKGSFSTLEIQRTEQGDSAMYLCASSPGVEQYFGPGTRLTVT.

The gene calls are TRBV30 and TRBJ2-3, with D possibly being TRBD2 (5 bases). Trimming cost V 0 bases and J 2 bases, with 12 bases left between them. Looked up from germline, CDR1 is GTSNPN and CDR2 is SVGIG (reference sequence). The CDR3 sequence is 15 residues long. In nucleotides, the CDR3 is TGTGCCTGGAGTGTGGTTCTAGCCCACACAGATACGCAGTATTTT. This codes for CAWSVVLAHTDTQYF.

The rearrangement links TRBV5-6 to TRBJ1-2; D not resolved. This CDR3 spans 12 amino acids. V was shortened by 1 base and J by 7 bases, with 8 bases between the two germline ends. CDR1 is SGHDT and CDR2 is YYEEEE in the germline V gene. The CDR3 coding sequence is TGTGCCAGCAGCTTGAGACTGCGTGGCTACACCTTC. It specifies CASSLRLRGYTF.

The CDR3 loop reads CASMQAGLNTEAFF. CDR3 bases: TGTGCCAGTATGCAGGCTGGCCTAAACACTGAAGCTTTCTTT. The rearrangement links TRBV19 to TRBJ1-1, with no clear D. V lost 7 bases to trimming and J lost 2 bases, with 14 bases between them. This CDR3 is 14 amino acids long. Germline V gene sequence: CDR1 LNHDA, CDR2 SQIVND (reference sequence).